Each of the 16 T cell receptor beta chains below was sequenced from the same sample in a study of vaccination and CD4 T cells after COVID-19 (dated 2022 in TCRdb). The treatment or condition tag for this specimen amounts to: roughly 11-day PBMC culture with coronavirus spike peptide pools or control peptides (ViraFEST assay). To prepare the library, PCR was applied. TCRdb lists the instrument as Illumina iSeq 100. DNA from cultured CD4+ T cells underwent TCR sequencing with the Oncomine TCR Beta short-read assay at the Johns Hopkins FTIC core. TCRdb itself trimmed the public reads at Q25 with fastp, ran MiXCR and retained productive beta chains. Here each entry gathers all rows of one CDR3 protein and keeps the most common genes and DNA. A total of 10,000 to 15,000 distinct CDR3 sequences appear in this sample, less than 75% of them only once. 9.5% to 12% of the sample belongs to the ten largest clones.

Which antigens these TCRs recognize remains unknown. The specimen sequenced was CD4+ T cells from blood, cultured in vitro. Receptors were obtained from a human donor who had recovered from COVID-19.

A single count supports this clonotype. V and J are TRBV7-2 and TRBJ2-7, with TRBD2 identical over 7 bases. J lost 3 bases, V lost 0 bases, and 2 bases had no gene match. The CDR3 loop spans 14 amino acids. Germline V gene sequence: CDR1 SGHTA, CDR2 FQGNSA. The CDR3 is CASSLAGGGYEQYF. The CDR3 DNA follows: TGTGCCAGCAGCTTAGCGGGGGGGGGCTACGAGCAGTACTTC.

This clonotype has a handful of counts. The rearrangement links TRBV7-9 to TRBJ2-7; 7 bases fit TRBD2. Trimming took 6 bases from V and 3 from J; bases not matched to a gene: 8. CDR1 and CDR2 (germline): SEHNR, FQNEAQ (reference sequence). The CDR3 length is 14 residues. The CDR3 loop reads CASSRSGILYEQYF. For the CDR3, the DNA is TGTGCCAGCAGTAGGAGCGGGATCCTCTACGAGCAGTACTTC.

The V gene is TRBV5-4, the J gene TRBJ2-7; TRBD1 agrees at 10 bases. Germline values: CDR1 SGHNT, CDR2 YYREEE (reference sequence). With 4 bases clipped from V and 4 bases from J, the junction kept 5 bases outside the gene matches. The CDR3 length is 14 residues. CDR3 loop: CASSPRDRGYEQYF. The CDR3 DNA follows: TGTGCCAGCAGCCCCCGGGACAGGGGTTACGAGCAGTACTTC. Drawing the rest from reference TRBV5-4 and TRBJ2-7, the complete variable domain is ETGVTQSPTHLIKTRGQQVTLRCSSQSGHNTVSWYQQALGQGPQFIFQYYREEENGRGNFPPRFSGLQFPNYSSELNVNALELDDSALYLCASSPRDRGYEQYFGPGTRLTVT.

The chain combines TRBV6-5 with TRBJ2-7; maybe TRBD1 (7 bases). Looked up from germline, CDR1 is MNHEY and CDR2 is SVGAGI. V lost 2 bases, J lost 8 bases, and 16 bases lay in between. CDR3 size: 14 residues. CDR3 DNA: TGTGCCAGCAGTTACGATTCAGGGGGGATGAAGCAGTACTTC. This sequence encodes CASSYDSGGMKQYF.

This chain joins TRBV19 and TRBJ2-4; tentatively, D is TRBD1 or TRBD2 (5 bases each). The germline V gene has CDR1 LNHDA and CDR2 SQIVND (reference sequence). This CDR3 region has 16 residues. V shed 5 bases and J shed 1 base, with 15 bases lying between them. CDR3 in DNA: TGTGCCAGTAGTCCGGGACCCTTCGGGGCCAAAAACATTCAGTACTTC. Protein: CASSPGPFGAKNIQYF.

In its sample, this clonotype was seen a few times. The V gene is TRBV7-2, the J gene TRBJ2-1; 9 nucleotides align to TRBD2. V trimming: 2 bases; J trimming: 9 bases; junction bases outside the gene matches: 11. Germline V gene lookup returns CDR1 SGHTA and CDR2 FQGNSA. The CDR3 loop spans 16 amino acids. The CDR3 region has the DNA TGTGCCAGCAGCTTAAGGGCGCTAGCGGGGTCGGGTGAGCAGTTCTTC. It encodes CASSLRALAGSGEQFF.

This clonotype has just a few counts. The J gene is TRBJ2-2, the V gene TRBV7-6; D possibly corresponds to TRBD1 (5 bases). Per germline, CDR1 SGHVS and CDR2 FNYEAQ. The V and J ends lost 2 bases and 7 bases respectively, with 11 bases between them. The CDR3 covers 14 residues. The CDR3 sequence is CASSLTAGIGELFF. CDR3 DNA: TGTGCCAGCAGCTTAACCGCAGGGATCGGGGAGCTGTTTTTT. The variable domain in full, with the rest retrieved from reference TRBV7-6 and TRBJ2-2, is GAGVSQSPRYKVTKRGQDVALRCDPISGHVSLYWYRQALGQGPEFLTYFNYEAQQDKSGLPNDRFSAERPEGSISTLTIQRTEQRDSAMYRCASSLTAGIGELFFGEGSRLTVL.

This clonotype was counted between two and nine times. V gene TRBV20-1 combines with J gene TRBJ1-1; D gene ambiguous. Trimming shortened V by 6 bases and J by 6 bases, and 26 bases separated the two germline ends. Germline CDR1 reads DFQATT; CDR2 reads SNEGSKA (reference sequence). CDR3 length: 16 residues. This CDR3 reads CSALNGEQARTAEAFF. Here the CDR3 DNA reads TGCAGTGCCCTCAATGGGGAGCAAGCCCGAACGGCTGAAGCTTTCTTT.

The sample holds a few counts of this clonotype. The genes are TRBV10-3 and TRBJ2-5; no clear D. V lost 9 bases and J 1 base, leaving 12 bases between the germline ends. Germline lookup yields CDR1 ENHRY and CDR2 SYGVKD. CDR3 length: 13 residues. In DNA form, the CDR3 reads TGTGCCATAGCCGGACCGGCCCAAGAGACCCAGTACTTC. Translating gives CAIAGPAQETQYF.

The V and J genes are TRBV6-2 or TRBV6-3 and TRBJ2-7; 9 nucleotides line up with TRBD2. Germline V CDR1 and CDR2: MNHEY, SVGEGT. The CDR3 is 15 amino acids. Trimming at V came to 7 bases and at J to 6 bases, leaving 13 bases not matched to a gene. The CDR3, as DNA: TGTGCCAGCAAGACCTCTAGCGGGGAAACTCGCGAGCAGTACTTC. Amino acid sequence: CASKTSSGETREQYF.

The V and J genes are TRBV10-3 and TRBJ2-1; 13 bases are shared with TRBD2. This CDR3 is built from 16 residues. Germline V lookup: CDR1 ENHRY, CDR2 SYGVKD. The V segment lost 6 bases and the J segment 0 bases; nucleotides outside the gene matches: 2. The chain's CDR3 is CAIRGTSGDSYNEQFF. The DNA for the CDR3 is TGTGCCATCAGGGGGACTAGCGGGGACTCCTACAATGAGCAGTTCTTC.

This clonotype was seen only a few times. The chain joins TRBV28 to TRBJ1-2; D not certain. The CDR3 contains 12 residues. The V end lost 8 bases, the J end lost 8 bases, and 15 bases lay between the germline ends. CDR1 and CDR2 from the germline V gene are MDHEN and SYDVKM. The CDR3 nucleotides read TGTGCCAGCGAAACGGGAGGGTTCGGCTACACCTTC. The encoded protein is CASETGGFGYTF.

The DNA for the CDR3 is TGTGCTAGTGGCCGGGACGCCTACGAGCAGTACTTC. Its translation is CASGRDAYEQYF. The chain combines TRBV12-5 with TRBJ2-7, with D perhaps matching TRBD1 or TRBD2 (5 bases each). The CDR3 contains 12 residues. Trimming removed 6 bases at V and 2 bases at J, with 8 bases between. Germline-derived CDR1 and CDR2 are LGHNT and FRNRAP. Drawing the rest from reference TRBV12-5 and TRBJ2-7, the complete variable domain is DARVTQTPRHKVTEMGQEVTMRCQPILGHNTVFWYRQTMMQGLELLAYFRNRAPLDDSGMPKDRFSAEMPDATLATLKIQPSEPRDSAVYFCASGRDAYEQYFGPGTRLTVT.

Here the CDR3 reads CATSRPEETQYF. CDR3 coding DNA: TGTGCCACCAGCAGGCCCGAAGAGACCCAGTACTTC. This chain joins TRBV15 and TRBJ2-5; D is ambiguous. Germline loops: CDR1 LNHNV, CDR2 YYDKDF (reference sequence). V was pared by 3 bases and J by 3 bases, with 5 bases between. The CDR3 length is 12 residues.

This clonotype was recorded a few times. The chain recombines TRBV7-8 with TRBJ1-5; D is possibly TRBD1 (6 bases). There are 17 residues in the CDR3. The V end lost 1 base, the J end lost 0 bases, and 13 bases lay between the germline ends. The germline V gene has CDR1 SGHVS and CDR2 FQNEAQ. DNA for the CDR3: TGTGCCAGCAGCTTAGTGGGGGCTCTTTATAGCAATCAGCCCCAGCATTTT. It specifies CASSLVGALYSNQPQHF.

V gene TRBV4-1 combines with J gene TRBJ2-7; maybe TRBD1 (6 bases). This CDR3 has 13 residues. Germline V lookup: CDR1 MGHRA, CDR2 YSYEKL. The V end lost 4 bases, the J end lost 0 bases, and 7 bases lay between the germline ends. CDR3 in amino acids: CASSRDTSYEQYF. The DNA of the CDR3 is TGCGCCAGCAGCCGGGACACCTCCTACGAGCAGTACTTC.